The clone carrying this T cell receptor (beta chain) was recorded many times. The antigen is not known. The protein in this entry is translated from the DNA; at residue 11 it differs from the protein listed in TCRdb. Gene and germline names: mouse. Read data end 3 residues before the CDR3 end; the end is taken from the germline J gene. The CDR3 sequence is 14 residues long. Germline-derived CDR1 and CDR2 are NNHDY and SYVADS. The germline V and J ends were trimmed by 5 bases and 0 bases, with 9 bases remaining between them. The entry originates in a study of CD8+ T cells in alopecia areata. Study as a whole: Each recipient was a 7-10-week-old female C3H/HeJ mouse given skin from an approximately 6-12-month-old C3H/HeJ donor with spontaneous alopecia. General study points: Normal scalp had lower clonality than lesional scalp, with alopecia totalis/universalis lesions showing this most strongly. Mice showed TCR sharing more clearly than patients did, possibly owing to HLA.

Extracted RNA was reverse transcribed into cDNA, the sequencing template. The table came from immunoSEQ multiplex PCR; TCRdb's copy has only in-frame clones and leaves some out. The data show around 100,000 clones, with none appearing a single time. This sequence was found in a C3H/HeJ mouse with alopecia areata. For this strain, the MHC haplotype corresponds to H2-k. This rearrangement joins TRBV13-3 to TRBJ1-3; a weak D match, TRBD1 (6 bases). Sequencing was done on a sample of lesional skin. CDR3 DNA (partial): TGTGCCAGCAGGAGGGGGTCTTCTGGAAATACG. Translating gives CASRRGSSGNT. The full CDR3 protein is CASRRGSSGNTLYF. The entire variable domain, with the rest obtained from reference TRBV13-3 and TRBJ1-3, is as follows: EAAVTQSPRSKVAVTGGKVTLSCHQTNNHDYMYWYRQDTGHGLRLIHYSYVADSTEKGDIPDGYKASRPSQENFSLILELASLSQTAVYFCASRRGSSGNTLYFGEGSRLIVV.